This entry features one T cell receptor (beta chain) sequence. The antigen is undetermined. The data derive from a study of CXCR3-negative and CXCR3-positive naive CD8 T cells. Through 5' RACE with UMI labels, the TRB cDNA libraries were prepared. TCRdb reprocessed the 5' RACE reads and stores each CDR3 protein as one record, lacking DNA. Recorded for this sample: fewer than 55,000 distinct CDR3 sequences. Study observations and caveats: TRB CDR3s were more hydrophobic in CXCR3-positive than in CXCR3-negative naive cells.

CDR1 and CDR2 from the germline V gene are MDHEN and SYDVKM. This CDR3 has 12 residues. A CD45RO-CCR7+CD27+CD95- profile was what naive CD8+ T cells displayed. This sequence originates from a human donor in good health. Some clones in this sample may be carry-over from other donors' samples. The chain is built from TRBV28 and TRBJ2-1; with no DNA, the TCRdb D assignment of TRBD2 cannot be verified. Sequencing input: naive CXCR3- CD8+ T cells from blood. Subset defined: CD45RO-CCR7+CD27+CD95- naive CD8+ T cells lacking CXCR3 (TNR3-). The CDR3 protein is CASSLLVNEQFF.